This entry lists 19 T cell receptor beta chains sequenced from one sample in a study of T cells in Graves' hyperthyroidism and ophthalmopathy. TCR beta CDR3 region amplification was performed from RNA transcripts. A first-round RT-PCR of the TCR CDR3 used the HTBI primer set. Each CDR3 protein is one row after TCRdb ran MiXCR on the multiplex PCR reads. Among 450,000 to 500,000 distinct CDR3 sequences listed, approximately 23% were seen once. Sequenced material: blood. These receptors originate from a woman aged 70-85 years with Graves' ophthalmopathy.

This clonotype was detected only a few times. The chain carries TRBV20-1 and TRBJ2-3; TRBD2 agrees at 7 bases. Germline assignment: CDR1 DFQATT and CDR2 SNEGSKA (reference sequence). The CDR3 is made up of 15 amino acids. The V segment lost 6 bases and the J segment 4 bases; nucleotides outside the gene matches: 13. The CDR3: CSAPTVAGPADTQYF. The CDR3 DNA is TGCAGTGCCCCCACCGTAGCGGGTCCGGCAGATACGCAGTATTTT.

This clonotype was observed a handful of times. The V call is TRBV12-3 or TRBV12-4, the J call TRBJ2-3, with TRBD2 identical over 10 bases. The junction had 2 bases not matched to a gene; V was cut back by 2 bases and J by 6 bases. The CDR3 loop spans 14 amino acids. CDR3 in amino acids: CASSLLAGVDTQYF. The CDR3 DNA reads as TGTGCCAGCAGTTTACTAGCGGGAGTGGATACGCAGTATTTT.

This clonotype has at least ten counts. The gene calls are TRBV19 and TRBJ1-5; TRBD1 agrees at 7 bases. V dropped 9 bases and J dropped 3; count of bases not matched to a gene: 8. This CDR3 has 14 residues. Germline CDR1 LNHDA, CDR2 SQIVND (reference sequence). The CDR3 sequence is CASSRQGLNQPQHF. CDR3 nucleotide sequence: TGTGCCAGCAGCAGACAGGGACTCAATCAGCCCCAGCATTTT.

This clonotype was picked up many times. The chain uses TRBV6-1 and TRBJ2-2; D not certain. The CDR3 is made up of 15 amino acids. The V end lost 7 bases, the J end lost 5 bases, and 17 bases lay between the germline ends. Per the germline V gene, CDR1 is MNHNS and CDR2 is SASEGT. The DNA for the CDR3 is TGTGCCAGCACTCCCCAACCGACACTGACCGGGGAGCTGTTTTTT. This gives the protein CASTPQPTLTGELFF.

The J gene is TRBJ2-7, the V gene TRBV4-1; D call uncertain. The CDR3 is made up of 14 amino acids. Germline V gene data show CDR1 as MGHRA and CDR2 as YSYEKL. The germline V and J ends were trimmed by 0 bases and 3 bases, with 9 bases remaining between them. CDR3 protein: CASSQEIDFYEQYF. The CDR3, as DNA: TGCGCCAGCAGCCAAGAAATAGACTTCTACGAGCAGTACTTC.

The table lists this clonotype with many counts. The chain uses TRBV7-2 and TRBJ2-1, with TRBD2 identical over 10 bases. Germline V gene data show CDR1 as SGHTA and CDR2 as FQGNSA. V shed 2 bases and J 9 bases; nucleotides not matched to a gene: 4. The CDR3 totals 14 residues. CDR3 nucleotides: TGTGCCAGCAGCTTACTAGCGGGAGCGGGTGAGCAGTTCTTC. Encoded protein: CASSLLAGAGEQFF.

This clonotype has only a few counts. The genes are TRBV30 and TRBJ1-5; D not certain. Germline assignment: CDR1 GTSNPN and CDR2 SVGIG (reference sequence). The CDR3 runs to 14 residues. V dropped 2 bases and J dropped 0 bases, with 8 bases sitting between them. CDR3 DNA sequence: TGTGCCTGGAGTACCCGGGGTAGCAATCAGCCCCAGCATTTT. This gives the protein CAWSTRGSNQPQHF.

This clonotype was found a few times. The CDR3 protein is CASSEQGISPLHF. The CDR3 DNA reads as TGTGCCAGCAGTGAACAGGGGATTTCACCCCTCCACTTT. The chain links TRBV2 to TRBJ1-6; a weak D match, TRBD1 (6 bases). The CDR3 has 13 amino acids. Germline V gene data show CDR1 as SNHLY and CDR2 as FYNNEI. Trimming stripped 2 bases from V and 9 bases from J, with 8 bases between.

The sample holds a few counts of this clonotype. The rearrangement uses TRBV2 and TRBJ2-7, with 11 nucleotides matching TRBD1. V gave up 6 bases and J gave up 3 bases; unmatched junction bases: 7. The CDR3 sequence is 15 residues long. The germline V gene has CDR1 SNHLY and CDR2 FYNNEI. The CDR3 sequence: CASSGGTGGIYEQYF. The CDR3 coding sequence is TGTGCCAGCAGCGGTGGGACAGGGGGTATCTACGAGCAGTACTTC.

This clonotype came up many times. CDR3 residues: CASRQDGDSSYNEQFF. The CDR3 DNA is TGTGCCAGCAGGCAAGACGGAGATAGCTCCTACAATGAGCAGTTCTTC. This rearrangement joins TRBV11-1 to TRBJ2-1; D is unclear. Between the trimmed V and J ends, which lost 6 bases and 0 bases, there was a span of 15 bases. The CDR3 is 16 amino acids. Per the germline V gene, CDR1 is SGHAT and CDR2 is FQDESV (reference sequence).

In its sample, this clonotype was seen a few times. V gene TRBV19 combines with J gene TRBJ2-2; either TRBD1 or TRBD2 may fit D (5 bases each). Germline V gene lookup returns CDR1 LNHDA and CDR2 SQIVND (reference sequence). Between the trimmed V and J ends, which lost 10 bases and 5 bases, there was a span of 14 bases. This CDR3 spans 13 amino acids. CDR3 residues: CATRGARTGELFF. The CDR3 region has the DNA TGTGCCACCCGGGGCGCGCGGACCGGGGAGCTGTTTTTT.

This clonotype was seen only a few times. This chain joins TRBV20-1 and TRBJ2-1, with 10 bases aligning to TRBD1. Germline V gives CDR1 DFQATT, CDR2 SNEGSKA (reference sequence). The trim removed 7 bases at V and 6 bases at J, leaving 3 bases unmatched. The CDR3 totals 12 residues. CDR3 residues: CSGDRGSNEQFF. In nucleotides, the CDR3 is TGCAGTGGGGACAGGGGATCCAATGAGCAGTTCTTC.

This chain uses TRBV20-1 with TRBJ1-1, with D possibly TRBD1 on 6 matching bases. The germline V gene has CDR1 DFQATT and CDR2 SNEGSKA (reference sequence). The V and J ends lost 0 bases and 1 base respectively, with 9 bases between them. The length of the CDR3 is 14 residues. The CDR3 DNA reads as TGCAGTGCTAGAGACGTACAGGGGAACACTGAAGCTTTCTTT. Protein sequence: CSARDVQGNTEAFF.

A few counts support this clonotype. The rearrangement joins TRBV28 to TRBJ2-1, with 9 bases identical to TRBD1. Per the germline V gene, CDR1 is MDHEN and CDR2 is SYDVKM. J was trimmed by 9 bases and V by 4 bases; bases with no gene match: 10. The length of the CDR3 is 15 residues. CDR3 loop: CASSWGDRDGSEQFF. In DNA form, the CDR3 reads TGTGCCAGCAGTTGGGGGGACAGGGATGGGAGTGAGCAGTTCTTC.

The genes are TRBV28 and TRBJ2-7; 10 bases match TRBD2. CDR1 and CDR2 from the germline V gene are MDHEN and SYDVKM. V lost 4 bases and J lost 4; bases outside the gene matches: 7. The CDR3 has 15 amino acids. In nucleotides, the CDR3 is TGTGCCAGCAGTTCCTCACTAGCGGGGATATACGAGCAGTACTTC. Protein sequence: CASSSSLAGIYEQYF. The full variable domain, in which reference TRBV28 and TRBJ2-7 provide the parts outside the CDR3, is DVKVTQSSRYLVKRTGEKVFLECVQDMDHENMFWYRQDPGLGLRLIYFSYDVKMKEKGDIPEGYSVSREKKERFSLILESASTNQTSMYLCASSSSLAGIYEQYFGPGTRLTVT.

The chain joins TRBV28 to TRBJ2-7; 11 bases match TRBD1. Germline CDR1 is MDHEN and CDR2 is SYDVKM. The CDR3 runs to 14 residues. Trimming cost V 3 bases and J 5 bases; bases outside gene matches: 3. CDR3 nucleotides: TGTGCCAGCAGTTTTTTGGGACAGGGGGACGAGCAGTACTTC. Its protein is CASSFLGQGDEQYF.

This clonotype appeared many times. This rearrangement joins TRBV28 to TRBJ2-2; 10 bases are shared with TRBD1. Per the germline V gene, CDR1 is MDHEN and CDR2 is SYDVKM. The CDR3 is 15 amino acids. V lost 6 bases and J lost 4; bases outside the gene matches: 5. CDR3 residues: CASRRQGAVTGELFF. The CDR3 DNA reads TGTGCCAGCAGAAGACAGGGGGCGGTCACCGGGGAGCTGTTTTTT.

The chain links TRBV7-2 to TRBJ1-2; D is undetermined. Germline assignment: CDR1 SGHTA and CDR2 FQGNSA. The CDR3 has 16 residues. V lost 5 bases and J lost 0, with 16 bases in between. CDR3 in amino acids: CASSQSLVSSNYGYTF. CDR3 in DNA: TGTGCCAGCAGCCAATCCCTGGTTAGTTCTAACTATGGCTACACCTTC.

V is TRBV20-1 and J is TRBJ2-7; D perhaps matches TRBD1 (6 bases). Between the trimmed V and J ends, which lost 0 bases and 3 bases, there was a span of 15 bases. The CDR3 extends over 15 amino acids. In germline, CDR1 is DFQATT, CDR2 SNEGSKA (reference sequence). The CDR3: CSARDQRGGYYEQYF. In nucleotides, the CDR3 is TGCAGTGCTAGAGATCAGAGAGGGGGTTACTACGAGCAGTACTTC.